A selection of T cell receptor beta chains follows, all from one sample in a study of T-cell memory formation after mild COVID-19. TCRdb used MiXCR to reprocess the 5' RACE reads, holding one entry per CDR3 protein. The sample includes 550,000 to 600,000 distinct CDR3 sequences, roughly 21% of them seen just once. The material sequenced was PBMCs or a T cell subset sorted from them (not recorded which). The receptors originated from an adult woman who had mild COVID-19 (a few samples of this study predate the infection). Cell type and time point are not known. CDR3s include the opening cysteine and the closing phenylalanine or tryptophan. D genes are given only for firm matches. Rows give clone size only sometimes, using once, few, many, or a class for an expanded clone.

few | 18 | TRBJ2-3 | TRBV6-6 | TRBD2 | CASSYRPSGSGGTDTQYF | TGTGCCAGCAGTTACAGGCCTAGCGGGAGTGGGGGCACAGATACGCAGTATTTT
many | 13 | TRBJ1-2 | TRBV5-1 | TRBD1 | CASSLAGGDGYTF | TGTGCCAGCAGCTTAGCAGGGGGCGACGGCTACACCTTC
few | 14 | TRBJ1-6 | TRBV7-8 | NA | CASSPAWGDSPLHF | TGTGCCAGCAGCCCCGCGTGGGGGGATTCACCCCTCCACTTT
NA | 14 | TRBJ2-1 | TRBV6-6 | TRBD2 | CASVCRGSLDEQFF | TGTGCCAGCGTTTGTCGCGGGAGCTTAGATGAGCAGTTCTTC
few | 15 | TRBJ2-5 | TRBV7-9 | NA | CASSLGASAQETQYF | TGTGCCAGCAGCTTAGGGGCTAGTGCGCAAGAGACCCAGTACTTC
NA | 14 | TRBJ2-7 | TRBV5-1 | NA | CASSLAQNSYEQYF | TGCGCCAGCAGCTTGGCCCAGAACTCCTACGAGCAGTACTTC
NA | 17 | TRBJ1-1 | TRBV20-1 | TRBD1 | CSARGPGGTGGITEAFF | TGCAGTGCTAGAGGCCCAGGGGGGACAGGGGGCATCACTGAAGCTTTCTTT
NA | 14 | TRBJ2-1 | TRBV9 | NA | CASRGDIGYNEQFF | TGTGCCAGCAGGGGGGACATCGGCTACAATGAGCAGTTCTTC
NA | 16 | TRBJ1-3 | TRBV3-1 | NA | CASSQPDHRRGNTIYF | TGTGCCAGCAGCCAACCCGATCACAGGAGAGGAAACACCATATATTTT
few | 15 | TRBJ2-7 | TRBV7-9 | TRBD1 | CASSPRDRVFLEQYF | TGTGCCAGCAGCCCCCGGGACAGGGTTTTTTTGGAGCAGTACTTC
NA | 15 | TRBJ2-4 | TRBV18 | NA | CASSPPGPPGDIQYF | TGTGCCAGCTCACCACCGGGGCCACCAGGGGACATTCAGTACTTC
NA | 16 | TRBJ1-1 | TRBV12-3/TRBV12-4 | NA | CASSLALHRMNTEAFF | TGTGCCAGCAGTTTAGCGCTTCACAGAATGAACACTGAAGCTTTCTTT
NA | 14 | TRBJ1-1 | TRBV12-3/TRBV12-4 | NA | CASTSTRTLTEAFF | TGTGCCAGCACATCCACGAGGACTCTCACTGAAGCTTTCTTT
few | 18 | TRBJ2-1 | TRBV7-9 | NA | CASSLAQAVGPRFNEQFF | TGTGCCAGCAGCTTAGCCCAGGCTGTTGGGCCCCGATTCAATGAGCAGTTCTTC
few | 15 | TRBJ1-4 | TRBV7-2 | NA | CASSLAGQGNEKLFF | TGTGCCAGCAGCCTCGCGGGGCAGGGGAATGAAAAACTGTTTTTT
few | 14 | TRBJ2-3 | TRBV12-3/TRBV12-4 | TRBD1 | CASSSAGGMDTQYF | TGTGCCAGCAGTTCTGCAGGGGGCATGGATACGCAGTATTTT